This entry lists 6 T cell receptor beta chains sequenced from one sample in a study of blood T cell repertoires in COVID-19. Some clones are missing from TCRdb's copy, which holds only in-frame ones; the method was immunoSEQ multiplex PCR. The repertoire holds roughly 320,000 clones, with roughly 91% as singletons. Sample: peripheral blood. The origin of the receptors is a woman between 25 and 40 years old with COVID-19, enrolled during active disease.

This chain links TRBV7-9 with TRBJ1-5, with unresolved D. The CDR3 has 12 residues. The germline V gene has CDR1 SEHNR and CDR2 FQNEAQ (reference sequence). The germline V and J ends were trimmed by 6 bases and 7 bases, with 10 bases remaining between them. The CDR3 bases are TGTGCCAGCAGTCTTTTCGGGCAGCCCCAGCATTTT. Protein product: CASSLFGQPQHF.

CDR3 sequence: CASRPQGVLKQPQHF. CDR3 sequence (DNA): TGTGCCAGCAGACCACAGGGAGTTCTCAAGCAGCCCCAGCATTTT. The chain carries TRBV6-5 and TRBJ1-5, with D possibly being TRBD1 (6 bases). Germline values: CDR1 MNHEY, CDR2 SVGAGI. CDR3 length: 15 residues. Between the trimmed V and J ends, which lost 6 bases and 7 bases, there was a span of 19 bases.

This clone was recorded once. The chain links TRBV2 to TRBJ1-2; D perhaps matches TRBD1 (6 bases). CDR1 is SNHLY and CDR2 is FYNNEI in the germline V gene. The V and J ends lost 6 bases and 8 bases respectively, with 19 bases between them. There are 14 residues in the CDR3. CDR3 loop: CASSASGTRGGYTF. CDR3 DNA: TGTGCCAGCAGCGCATCCGGGACACGGGGAGGCTACACCTTC. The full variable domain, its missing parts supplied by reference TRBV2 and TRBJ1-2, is EPEVTQTPSHQVTQMGQEVILRCVPISNHLYFYWYRQILGQKVEFLVSFYNNEISEKSEIFDDQFSVERPDGSNFTLKIRSTKLEDSAMYFCASSASGTRGGYTFGSGTRLTVV.

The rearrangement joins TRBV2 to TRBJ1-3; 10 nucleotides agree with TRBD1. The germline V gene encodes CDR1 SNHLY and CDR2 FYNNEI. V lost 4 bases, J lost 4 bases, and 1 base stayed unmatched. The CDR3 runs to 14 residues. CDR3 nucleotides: TGTGCCAGCAGTGGGGACAGGGGAGGAAACACCATATATTTT. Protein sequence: CASSGDRGGNTIYF. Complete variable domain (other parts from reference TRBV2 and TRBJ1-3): EPEVTQTPSHQVTQMGQEVILRCVPISNHLYFYWYRQILGQKVEFLVSFYNNEISEKSEIFDDQFSVERPDGSNFTLKIRSTKLEDSAMYFCASSGDRGGNTIYFGEGSWLTVV.

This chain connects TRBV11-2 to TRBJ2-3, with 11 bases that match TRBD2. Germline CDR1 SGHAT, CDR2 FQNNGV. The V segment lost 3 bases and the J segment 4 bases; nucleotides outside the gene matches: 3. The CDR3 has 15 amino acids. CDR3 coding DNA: TGTGCCAGCAGCTTCTTAGCGGGGGGGGCAGATACGCAGTATTTT. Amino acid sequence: CASSFLAGGADTQYF.

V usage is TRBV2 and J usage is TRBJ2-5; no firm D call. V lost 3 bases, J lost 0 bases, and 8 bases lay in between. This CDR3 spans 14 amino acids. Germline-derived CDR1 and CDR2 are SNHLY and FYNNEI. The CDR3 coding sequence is TGTGCCAGCAGTGATGGAGCTTACCAAGAGACCCAGTACTTC. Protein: CASSDGAYQETQYF.